This T cell receptor (beta chain) came from a study of blood T cell repertoires in COVID-19. The wider study: Donors in the United States, Italy and Spain gave samples during acute or convalescent COVID-19. T cells, B-cell-depleted T cells, or PBMCs provided the cDNA or gDNA that served as material.

Only one count was recorded for this clone. Study processing details: By means of reference gene primer amplification, nucleated cell counts were estimated. TCRdb's table, derived via immunoSEQ multiplex PCR, lists solely in-frame clones and lacks some. The V and J calls and the clone size are those of that table, but D and trimming were determined from the DNA. Of 120,000 or so clones in the sample, roughly 90% were seen once. The clonotype comes from a man aged 65 to 85 who had recovered from COVID-19. Specimen: peripheral blood.

CDR3 bases: TGTGCCACCAGTGATGAGGACAGCTACAATGAGCAGTTCTTC. Residues: CATSDEDSYNEQFF. The chain combines TRBV24-1 with TRBJ2-1; a possible D gene is TRBD1 (6 bases). The CDR3 is 14 residues long. The V and J ends lost 3 bases and 3 bases respectively, with 8 bases between them. The germline gives CDR1 KGHDR, CDR2 SFDVKD.